The sequence of this T cell receptor (beta chain) was determined in a study of blood T cells in healthy people across ages (dated by TCRdb to the mid-2010s). Concerning the study at large: In model experiments, roughly one uniquely barcoded TCR beta cDNA molecule per two T cells was captured by template switching. The donors were split into four age groups: young (average around 15 years), middle-aged (more than 35), aged (over 55) and long-lived (approximately 80). The study measured age-related changes in TCR beta repertoire diversity using deep sequencing normalized with unique cDNA molecular identifiers. To avoid experimental bias, donors of different ages were spread randomly across the sequencing lanes. For two donors (one aged 18 to 30 and one aged 80 or older), the study analyzed two additional independent replicas of 1 million unique cDNA reads from the same blood draw.

A note on this clonotype: No cognate antigen has been identified for it. Within one base of it there is no much larger clone, and no base qualities were kept.

Library generation was performed with 5' RACE. TCRdb lists the instrument as Illumina HiSeq 2500. A second PCR of about 7 to 12 cycles was run with a J-beta primer mix and a sample-barcoded 5' primer. A template-switch 5' adaptor carrying 12 random nucleotides introduced a unique molecular identifier onto each TCR beta cDNA molecule. Each sample yielded at least 3 million CDR3-containing paired-end reads. First-strand cDNA was synthesized from all RNA with the Mint cDNA synthesis kit, primed by a TRBC-specific oligonucleotide. All cDNA was treated with uracil-DNA glycosylase and then went through a first 18-cycle PCR with the universal primers M1SS and BC2_uni_R. Per the source publication's procedure: Each sample was normalized by randomly selecting 1 million high-quality reads, each carrying a distinct molecular identifier. Reads sharing molecular identifiers were discarded rather than binned into consensus sequences. CDR3 identification, clonotype clustering and error correction used MiTCR with a Q25 quality threshold and the strictest error-elimination algorithm. Lower-bound total TCR beta diversity was estimated with a nonparametric unseen species model using Euler transformation. TCRdb redid the processing of the public reads, applying fastp at Q25 and MiXCR, and retained in-frame beta chains. Each entry merges the rows of one CDR3 protein and shows their most common DNA and genes. The authors' filters were not applied to this entry. The sample includes 1.5 million or so distinct CDR3 sequences, with approximately 42% observed a single time. The ten largest make up around 4% of the sample.

Results and caveats for the whole study, not just this receptor: A strong correlation was found between observed TCR beta diversity and the percentage of naive T cells measured by flow cytometry. Conclusive comparison of naive and antigen-experienced compartments was prevented by the profiling of bulk unsorted PBMCs. As age increased, observed TCR beta diversity per million T cells dropped in a roughly linear way, and a significant reduction was already evident by age 40. Total diversity estimates from one million sequenced T cells were considered lower bounds and underestimates. Donor CMV infection status was unknown, potentially confounding age-related changes in expanded clonotypes. Compared with the aged group, the long-lived group had more naive CD4+ T cells, fewer expanded clones and increased TCR diversity, suggesting age selection.

V loses 0 bases of germline sequence and J loses 6 bases, and the interval between the two ends is 11 bases. From a lookup of the germline V gene, CDR1 and CDR2 are SGHAT and FQNNGV. The CDR3 sequence holds 14 residues, the cysteine and phenylalanine included. Just the 42-base CDR3 DNA is kept, in frame starting at base 1. Donors were 40 or so systemically healthy Caucasian individuals from Russia aged roughly 6 to 100 years. Each donor gave ten milliliters of peripheral blood, drawn into EDTA-treated Vacutainer tubes. PBMCs were isolated by Ficoll-Paque density-gradient centrifugation, with at least 7 million obtained per sample. Total RNA, at least 5 micrograms per sample, was extracted from PBMCs with Trizol reagent. For every donor, flow cytometry on a PBMC aliquot measured the percentage of naive CD45RAhigh/CD27high T cells.

The V gene is TRBV11-2 and the J gene is TRBJ1-1; matching of 5 bases hints at TRBD1 as the D gene. Sequenced material: blood. The TCR comes from a woman between 18 and 30 years old in good health. The base sequence is TGTGCCAGCAGCTTAGACAGGGTGATCTCTGAAGCTTTCTTT. Its coded protein is CASSLDRVISEAFF.